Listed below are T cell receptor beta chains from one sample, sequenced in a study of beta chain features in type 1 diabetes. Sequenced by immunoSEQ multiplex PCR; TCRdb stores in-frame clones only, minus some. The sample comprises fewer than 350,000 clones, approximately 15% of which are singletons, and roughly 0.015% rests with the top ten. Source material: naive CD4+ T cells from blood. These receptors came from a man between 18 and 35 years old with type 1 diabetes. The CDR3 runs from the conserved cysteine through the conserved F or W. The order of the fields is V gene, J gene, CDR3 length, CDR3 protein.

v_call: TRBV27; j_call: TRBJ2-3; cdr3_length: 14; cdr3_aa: CASGPRGGRDTQYF
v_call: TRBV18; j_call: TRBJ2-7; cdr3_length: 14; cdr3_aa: CASSPYAGSYEQYF
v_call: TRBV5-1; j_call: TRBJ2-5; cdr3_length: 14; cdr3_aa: CASSLVGHQETQYF
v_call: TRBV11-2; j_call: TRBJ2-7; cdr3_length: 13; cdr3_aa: CASSLERLHEQYF
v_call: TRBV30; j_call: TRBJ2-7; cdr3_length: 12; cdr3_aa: CAWSGAKYEQYF
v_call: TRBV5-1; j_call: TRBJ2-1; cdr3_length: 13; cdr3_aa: CASRSGTGNEQFF
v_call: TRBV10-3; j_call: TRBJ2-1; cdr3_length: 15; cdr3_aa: CAISVSGSIGNEQFF
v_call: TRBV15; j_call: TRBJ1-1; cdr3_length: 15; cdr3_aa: CATSRDRQGNTEAFF
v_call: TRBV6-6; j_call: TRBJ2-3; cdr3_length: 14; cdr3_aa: CASSYSTSSDTQYF
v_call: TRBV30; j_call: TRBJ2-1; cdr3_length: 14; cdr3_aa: CAWSIGGEWNEQFF
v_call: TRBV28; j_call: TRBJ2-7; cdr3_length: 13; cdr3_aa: CASSVTSIYEQYF
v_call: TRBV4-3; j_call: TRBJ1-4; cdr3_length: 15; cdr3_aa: CASSQEPRGGEKLFF
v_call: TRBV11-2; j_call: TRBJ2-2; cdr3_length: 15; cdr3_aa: CASSSLRGKAGELFF
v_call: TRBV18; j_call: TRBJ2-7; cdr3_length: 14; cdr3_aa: CASSPPAASYEQYF
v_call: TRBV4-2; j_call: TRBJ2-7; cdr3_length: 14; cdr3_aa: CASSQGQGSYEQYF
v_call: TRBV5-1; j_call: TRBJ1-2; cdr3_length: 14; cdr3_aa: CASSPAGDPYGYTF
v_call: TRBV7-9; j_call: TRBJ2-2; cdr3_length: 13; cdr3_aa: CASSSQGTGELFF
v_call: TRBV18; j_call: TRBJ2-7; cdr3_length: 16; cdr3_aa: CASSPGRAGVSYEQYF
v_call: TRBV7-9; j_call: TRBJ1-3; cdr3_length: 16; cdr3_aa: CASSLKIRQSGNTIYF
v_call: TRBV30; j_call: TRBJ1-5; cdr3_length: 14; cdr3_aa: CAWSLTGLDQPQHF
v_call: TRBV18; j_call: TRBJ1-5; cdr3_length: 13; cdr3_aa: CASSSDRNQPQHF
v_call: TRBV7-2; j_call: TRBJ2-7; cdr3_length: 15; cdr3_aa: CASSFSGRGDYEQYF
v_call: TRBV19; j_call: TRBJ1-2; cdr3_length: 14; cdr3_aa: CASSPPRANYGYTF
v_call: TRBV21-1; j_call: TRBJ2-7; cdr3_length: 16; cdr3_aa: CASSKWQDGSSYEQYF
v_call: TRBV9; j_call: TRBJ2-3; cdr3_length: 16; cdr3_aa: CASTQGASESTDTQYF
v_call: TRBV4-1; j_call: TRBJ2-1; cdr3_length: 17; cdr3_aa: CASSQTNRGGGYNEQFF
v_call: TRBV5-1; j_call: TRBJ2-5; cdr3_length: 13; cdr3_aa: CASSLYQQETQYF
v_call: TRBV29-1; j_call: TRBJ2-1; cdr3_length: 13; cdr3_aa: CSVAGTLYNEQFF
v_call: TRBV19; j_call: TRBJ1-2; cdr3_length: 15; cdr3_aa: CASSTDRGTRYGYTF
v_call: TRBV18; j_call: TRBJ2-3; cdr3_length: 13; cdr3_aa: CASSPPRTDTQYF
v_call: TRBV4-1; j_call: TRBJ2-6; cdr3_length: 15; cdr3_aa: CASTNVPSGANVLTF
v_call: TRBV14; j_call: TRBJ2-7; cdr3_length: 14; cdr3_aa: CASSQLGQSYEQYF
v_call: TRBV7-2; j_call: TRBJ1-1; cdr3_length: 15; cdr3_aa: CASSQRGQGHTEAFF
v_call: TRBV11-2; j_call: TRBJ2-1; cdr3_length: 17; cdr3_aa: CASSLAPFGRAPNEQFF
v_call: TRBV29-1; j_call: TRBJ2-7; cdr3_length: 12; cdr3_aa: CSATGGSYEQYF
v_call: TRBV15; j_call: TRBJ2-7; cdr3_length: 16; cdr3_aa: CATSRDRGGSSYEQYF
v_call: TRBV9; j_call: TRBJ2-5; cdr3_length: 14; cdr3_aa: CASSVVPGVETQYF
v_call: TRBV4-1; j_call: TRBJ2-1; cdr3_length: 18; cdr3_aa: CASSQWGASASEYNEQFF
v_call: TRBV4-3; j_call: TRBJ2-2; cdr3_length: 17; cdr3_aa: CASSQDLKLPSTGELFF
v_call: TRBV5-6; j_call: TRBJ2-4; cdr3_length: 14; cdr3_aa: CASSAPGQGEIQYF